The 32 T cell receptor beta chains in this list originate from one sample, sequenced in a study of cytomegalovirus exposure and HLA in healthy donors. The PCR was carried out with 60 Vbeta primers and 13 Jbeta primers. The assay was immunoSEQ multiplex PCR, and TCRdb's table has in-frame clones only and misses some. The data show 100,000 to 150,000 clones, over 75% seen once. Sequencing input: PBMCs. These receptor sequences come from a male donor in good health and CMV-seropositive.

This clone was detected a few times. CDR3 bases: TGTGCCAGCAGTTTTTCCGGAGGAGGGAACTACGAGCAGTACTTC. Residues: CASSFSGGGNYEQYF. This chain links TRBV27 with TRBJ2-7, with a tentative D call TRBD2 (6 bases). In germline, CDR1 is MNHEY, CDR2 SMNVEV (reference sequence). The length of the CDR3 is 15 residues. V lost 3 bases to trimming and J lost 3 bases, with 15 bases between them.

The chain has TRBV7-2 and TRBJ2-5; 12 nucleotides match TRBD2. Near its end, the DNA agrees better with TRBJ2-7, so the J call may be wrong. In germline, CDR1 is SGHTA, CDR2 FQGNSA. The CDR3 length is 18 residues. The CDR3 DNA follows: TGTGCCAGCAGCTTAGGGGTGGCGCTAGCGGGAGGGCCAAACGAGCAGTACTTC. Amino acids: CASSLGVALAGGPNEQYF.

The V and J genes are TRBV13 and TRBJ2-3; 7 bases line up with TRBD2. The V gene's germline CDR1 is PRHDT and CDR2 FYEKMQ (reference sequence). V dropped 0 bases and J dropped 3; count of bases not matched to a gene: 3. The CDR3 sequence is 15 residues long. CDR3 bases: TGTGCCAGCAGCTTAGGTGGGAGGGGAACAGATACGCAGTATTTT. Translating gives CASSLGGRGTDTQYF.

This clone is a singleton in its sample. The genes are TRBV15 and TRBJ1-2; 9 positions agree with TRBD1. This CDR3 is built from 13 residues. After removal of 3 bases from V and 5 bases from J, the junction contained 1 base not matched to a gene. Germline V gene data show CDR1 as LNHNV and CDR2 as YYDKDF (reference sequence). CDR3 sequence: CATSRDRGYGYTF. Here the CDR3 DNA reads TGTGCCACCAGCAGGGACAGGGGTTATGGCTACACCTTC.

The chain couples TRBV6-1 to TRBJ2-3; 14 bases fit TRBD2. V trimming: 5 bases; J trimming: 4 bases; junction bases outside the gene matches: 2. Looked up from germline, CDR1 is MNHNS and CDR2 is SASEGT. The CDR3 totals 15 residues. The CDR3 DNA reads TGTGCCAGCAGTCCGACTAGCGGGGGGGCAGATACGCAGTATTTT. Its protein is CASSPTSGGADTQYF.

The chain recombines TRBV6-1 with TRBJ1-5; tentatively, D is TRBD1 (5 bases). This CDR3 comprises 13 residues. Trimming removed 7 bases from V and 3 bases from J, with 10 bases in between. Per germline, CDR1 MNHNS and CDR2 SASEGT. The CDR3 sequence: CASTRQTNQPQHF. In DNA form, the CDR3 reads TGTGCCAGCACCCGACAGACCAATCAGCCCCAGCATTTT.

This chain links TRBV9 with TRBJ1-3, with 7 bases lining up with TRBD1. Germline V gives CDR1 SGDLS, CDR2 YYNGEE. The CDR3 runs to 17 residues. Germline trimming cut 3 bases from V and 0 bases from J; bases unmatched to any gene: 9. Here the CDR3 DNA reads TGTGCCAGCAGCGGTACAGGGGAAACCCACTCTGGAAACACCATATATTTT. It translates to CASSGTGETHSGNTIYF.

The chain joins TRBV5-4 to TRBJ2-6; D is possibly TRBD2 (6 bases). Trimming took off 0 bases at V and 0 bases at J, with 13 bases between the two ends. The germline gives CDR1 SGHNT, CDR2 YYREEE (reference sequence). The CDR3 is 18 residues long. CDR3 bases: TGTGCCAGCAGCTTGGGCGAGGGAGGCCTCTCTGGGGCCAACGTCCTGACTTTC. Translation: CASSLGEGGLSGANVLTF.

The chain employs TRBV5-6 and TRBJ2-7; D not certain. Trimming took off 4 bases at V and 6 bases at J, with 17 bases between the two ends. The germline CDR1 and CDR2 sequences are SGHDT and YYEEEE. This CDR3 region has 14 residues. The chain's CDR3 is CASSLTASEVEQYF. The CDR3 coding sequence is TGTGCCAGCAGCCTCACCGCAAGTGAGGTCGAGCAGTACTTC.

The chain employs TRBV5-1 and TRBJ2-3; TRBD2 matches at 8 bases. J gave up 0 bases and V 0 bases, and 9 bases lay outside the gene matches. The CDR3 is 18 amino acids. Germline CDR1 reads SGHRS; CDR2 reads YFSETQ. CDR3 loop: CASSLESGGGTSTDTQYF. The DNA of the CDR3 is TGCGCCAGCAGCTTGGAAAGCGGGGGCGGAACTAGCACAGATACGCAGTATTTT. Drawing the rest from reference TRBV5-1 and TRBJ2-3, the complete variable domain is KAGVTQTPRYLIKTRGQQVTLSCSPISGHRSVSWYQQTPGQGLQFLFEYFSETQRNKGNFPGRFSGRQFSNSRSEMNVSTLELGDSALYLCASSLESGGGTSTDTQYFGPGTRLTVL.

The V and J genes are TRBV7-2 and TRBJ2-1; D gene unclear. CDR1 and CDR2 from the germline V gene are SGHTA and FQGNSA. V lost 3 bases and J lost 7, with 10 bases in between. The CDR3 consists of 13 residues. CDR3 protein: CASSLKWQNEQFF. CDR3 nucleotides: TGTGCCAGCAGCTTGAAATGGCAGAATGAGCAGTTCTTC.

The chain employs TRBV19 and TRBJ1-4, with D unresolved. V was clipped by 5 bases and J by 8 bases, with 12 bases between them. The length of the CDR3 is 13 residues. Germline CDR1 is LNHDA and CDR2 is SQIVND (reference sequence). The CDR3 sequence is CASSLGTREKLFF. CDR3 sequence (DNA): TGTGCCAGTAGTCTAGGTACTCGGGAAAAACTGTTTTTT.

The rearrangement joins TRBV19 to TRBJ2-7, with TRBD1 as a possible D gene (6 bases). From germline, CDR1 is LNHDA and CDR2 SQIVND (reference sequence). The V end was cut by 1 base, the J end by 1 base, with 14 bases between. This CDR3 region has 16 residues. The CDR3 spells CASSIASGQGSYEQYF. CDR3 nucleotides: TGTGCCAGTAGTATAGCATCCGGGCAGGGGTCCTACGAGCAGTACTTC.

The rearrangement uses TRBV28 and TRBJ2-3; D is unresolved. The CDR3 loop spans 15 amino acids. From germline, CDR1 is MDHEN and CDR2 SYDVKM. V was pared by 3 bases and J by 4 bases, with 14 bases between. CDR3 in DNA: TGTGCCAGCAGTTTCCCAGGCCCGGCGTCAGATACGCAGTATTTT. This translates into CASSFPGPASDTQYF.

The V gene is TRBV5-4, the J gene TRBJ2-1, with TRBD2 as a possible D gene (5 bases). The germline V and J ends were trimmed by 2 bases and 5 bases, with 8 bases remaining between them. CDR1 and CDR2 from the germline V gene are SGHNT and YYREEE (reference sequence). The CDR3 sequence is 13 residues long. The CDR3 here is CASSLEGNNEQFF. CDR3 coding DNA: TGTGCCAGCAGCTTAGAGGGTAACAATGAGCAGTTCTTC.

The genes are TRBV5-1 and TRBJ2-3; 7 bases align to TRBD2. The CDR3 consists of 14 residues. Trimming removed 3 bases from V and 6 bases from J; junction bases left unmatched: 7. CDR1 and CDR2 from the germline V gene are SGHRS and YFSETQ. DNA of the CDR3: TGCGCCAGCAGCTCGGACTGGGGAGGGGATACGCAGTATTTT. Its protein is CASSSDWGGDTQYF. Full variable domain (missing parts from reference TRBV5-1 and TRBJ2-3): KAGVTQTPRYLIKTRGQQVTLSCSPISGHRSVSWYQQTPGQGLQFLFEYFSETQRNKGNFPGRFSGRQFSNSRSEMNVSTLELGDSALYLCASSSDWGGDTQYFGPGTRLTVL.

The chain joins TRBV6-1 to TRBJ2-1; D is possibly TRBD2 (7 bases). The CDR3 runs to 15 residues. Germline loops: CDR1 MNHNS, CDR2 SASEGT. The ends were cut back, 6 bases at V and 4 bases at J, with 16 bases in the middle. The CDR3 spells CASRRGGASYNEQFF. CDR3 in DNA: TGTGCCAGCAGAAGGGGGGGGGCCAGTTACAATGAGCAGTTCTTC.

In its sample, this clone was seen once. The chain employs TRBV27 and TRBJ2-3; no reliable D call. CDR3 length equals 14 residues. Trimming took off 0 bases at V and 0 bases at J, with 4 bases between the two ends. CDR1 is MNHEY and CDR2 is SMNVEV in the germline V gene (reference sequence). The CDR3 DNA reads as TGTGCCAGCAGTTTATCGAGCAGCACAGATACGCAGTATTTT. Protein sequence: CASSLSSSTDTQYF.

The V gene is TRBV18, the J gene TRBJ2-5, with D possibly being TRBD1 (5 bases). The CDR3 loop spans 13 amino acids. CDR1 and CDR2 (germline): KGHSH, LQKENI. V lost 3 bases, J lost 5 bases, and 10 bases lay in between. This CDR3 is CASSPGHRETQYF. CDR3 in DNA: TGTGCCAGCTCACCCGGACATAGGGAGACCCAGTACTTC.

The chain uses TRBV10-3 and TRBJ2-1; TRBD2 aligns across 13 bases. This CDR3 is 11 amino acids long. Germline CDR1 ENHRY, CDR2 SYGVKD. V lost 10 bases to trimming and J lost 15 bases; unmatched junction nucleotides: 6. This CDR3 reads CATRTSGSSFF. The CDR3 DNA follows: TGTGCCACCCGGACTAGCGGGAGCTCGTTCTTC.

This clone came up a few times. CDR3 protein: CASTWSALSYSPLHF. The CDR3 bases are TGTGCCAGCACCTGGAGCGCCTTATCCTATTCACCCCTCCACTTT. J is TRBJ1-6 and V is TRBV27; no definite D call. Germline-derived CDR1 and CDR2 are MNHEY and SMNVEV (reference sequence). V gave up 7 bases and J gave up 8 bases, with 18 bases separating them. This CDR3 contains 15 residues.

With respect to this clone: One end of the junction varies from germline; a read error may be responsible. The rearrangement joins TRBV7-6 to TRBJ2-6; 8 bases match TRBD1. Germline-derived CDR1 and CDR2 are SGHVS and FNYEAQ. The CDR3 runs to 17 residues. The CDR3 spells CASSLVGRGPGANGLTF. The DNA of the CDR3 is TGTGCCAGCAGCTTAGTCGGCAGGGGGCCCGGGGCCAACGGCCTGACTTTC.

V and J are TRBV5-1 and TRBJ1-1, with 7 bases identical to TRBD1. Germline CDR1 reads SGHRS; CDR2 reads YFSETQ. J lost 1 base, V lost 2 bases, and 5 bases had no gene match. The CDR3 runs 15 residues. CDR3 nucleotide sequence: TGCGCCAGCAGCTTCTTGGGACAGCCGAACACTGAAGCTTTCTTT. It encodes CASSFLGQPNTEAFF.

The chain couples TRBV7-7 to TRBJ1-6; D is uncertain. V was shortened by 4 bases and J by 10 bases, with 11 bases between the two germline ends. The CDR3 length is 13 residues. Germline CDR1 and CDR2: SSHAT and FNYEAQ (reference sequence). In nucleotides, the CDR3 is TGTGCCAGCAGCTCCGGGATGGGGTCACCCCTCCACTTT. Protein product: CASSSGMGSPLHF.

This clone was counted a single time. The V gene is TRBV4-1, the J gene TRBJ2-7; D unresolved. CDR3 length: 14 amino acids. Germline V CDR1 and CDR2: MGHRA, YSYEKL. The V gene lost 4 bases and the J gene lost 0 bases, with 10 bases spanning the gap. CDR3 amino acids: CASSPTENSYEQYF. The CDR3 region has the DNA TGCGCCAGCAGCCCAACAGAGAACTCCTACGAGCAGTACTTC.

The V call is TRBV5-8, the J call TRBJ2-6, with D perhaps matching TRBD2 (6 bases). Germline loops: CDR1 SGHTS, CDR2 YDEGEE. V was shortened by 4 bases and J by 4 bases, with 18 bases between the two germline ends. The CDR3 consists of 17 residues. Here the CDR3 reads CASSPVGGLGGANVLTF. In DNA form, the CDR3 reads TGTGCCAGCAGCCCCGTCGGAGGGCTAGGGGGGGCCAACGTCCTGACTTTC.

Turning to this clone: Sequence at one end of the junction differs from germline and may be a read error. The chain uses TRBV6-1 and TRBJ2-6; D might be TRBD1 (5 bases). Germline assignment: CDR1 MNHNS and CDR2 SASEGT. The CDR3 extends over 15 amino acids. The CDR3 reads CASSEDSSGANGLTF. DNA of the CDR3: TGTGCCAGCAGTGAAGATAGCTCTGGGGCCAACGGCCTGACTTTC.

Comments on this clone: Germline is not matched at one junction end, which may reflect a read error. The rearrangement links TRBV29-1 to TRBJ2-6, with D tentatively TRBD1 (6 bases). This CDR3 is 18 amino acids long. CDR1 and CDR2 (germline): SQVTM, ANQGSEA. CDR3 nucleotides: TGCAGCGTTGAAAATTTTACAGGGCCCGGTTCTGGGGCCAACGGCCTGACTTTC. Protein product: CSVENFTGPGSGANGLTF.

The CDR3 here is CASSLVTGGRVGYTF. For the CDR3, the DNA is TGTGCCAGCAGCTTAGTAACGGGGGGGCGGGTTGGCTACACCTTC. The V call is TRBV7-2, the J call TRBJ1-2, with D maybe TRBD1 (6 bases). CDR3 length equals 15 residues. Between the trimmed V and J ends, which lost 1 base and 7 bases, there was a span of 16 bases. Germline-derived CDR1 and CDR2 are SGHTA and FQGNSA.

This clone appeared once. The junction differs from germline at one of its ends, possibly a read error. The CDR3 loop is CASSLGVAGTGTNVLTF. CDR3 coding DNA: TGTGCCAGCAGCTTAGGGGTAGCGGGAACTGGGACCAACGTCCTGACTTTC. The rearrangement joins TRBV11-2 to TRBJ2-6; 8 nucleotides align to TRBD2. CDR1 and CDR2 from the germline V gene are SGHAT and FQNNGV. The CDR3 consists of 17 residues.

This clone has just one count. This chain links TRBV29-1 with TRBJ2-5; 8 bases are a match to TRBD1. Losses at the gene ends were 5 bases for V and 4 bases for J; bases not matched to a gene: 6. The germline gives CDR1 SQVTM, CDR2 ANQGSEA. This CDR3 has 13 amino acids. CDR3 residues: CSVRQGIRETQYF. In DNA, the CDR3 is TGCAGCGTTCGACAGGGGATTCGAGAGACCCAGTACTTC.

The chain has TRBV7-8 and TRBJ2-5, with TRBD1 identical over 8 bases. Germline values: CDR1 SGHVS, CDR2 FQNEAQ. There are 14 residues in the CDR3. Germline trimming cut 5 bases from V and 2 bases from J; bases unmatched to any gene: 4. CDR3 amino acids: CASSPGQVQETQYF. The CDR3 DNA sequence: TGTGCCAGCAGCCCGGGACAGGTACAAGAGACCCAGTACTTC.